Presented here are 16 T cell receptor beta chains from one specimen sequenced in a study of T cell repertoires in cytomegalovirus infection. MiXCR was run by TCRdb on the reads, yielding one entry per CDR3 protein. Of just under 300,000 distinct CDR3 sequences listed, about 9.2% were seen once; the top ten hold more than 2.5%. The sequencing input was PBMCs. The receptor source for this set is a human donor in good health (CMV status not recorded). Some clones in this sample may be carry-over from other donors' samples.

This clonotype was seen ten or more times. The CDR3 protein is CASGYINTGELFF. CDR3 DNA: TGTGCCAGCGGTTACATCAACACCGGGGAGCTGTTTTTT. The chain is built from TRBV2 and TRBJ2-2; no clear D gene. CDR3 length: 13 amino acids. The germline V gene encodes CDR1 SNHLY and CDR2 FYNNEI. Trimming took off 8 bases at V and 2 bases at J, with 9 bases between the two ends.

This clonotype has a count of ten or more. The gene calls are TRBV5-1 and TRBJ2-1; perhaps TRBD1 as D (6 bases). The V gene lost 4 bases and the J gene lost 3 bases, with 14 bases spanning the gap. The germline gives CDR1 SGHRS, CDR2 YFSETQ. The CDR3 consists of 15 residues. The CDR3 DNA reads TGCGCCAGCAGCGGATCCGGGACAATCTACAATGAGCAGTTCTTC. It yields the protein CASSGSGTIYNEQFF.

This clonotype appeared many times. This sequence joins TRBV7-3 and TRBJ2-1, with a weak D call TRBD2 (5 bases). Germline V CDR1 and CDR2: SGHTA, FQGTGA. V lost 1 base and J lost 5, with 12 bases in between. The CDR3 consists of 15 residues. As DNA, the CDR3 is TGTGCCAGCAGCTTAAGTGGGAGAAGGAACAATGAGCAGTTCTTC. Translated, it gives CASSLSGRRNNEQFF.

This clonotype was counted at least ten times. V usage is TRBV7-2 and J usage is TRBJ2-1; 12 positions agree with TRBD2. Trimming at V came to 5 bases and at J to 6 bases, leaving 11 bases not matched to a gene. Germline V gives CDR1 SGHTA, CDR2 FQGNSA. This CDR3 has 17 residues. The CDR3 DNA reads as TGTGCCAGCAGCCGCAAAAGACTAGCGGGGGCACCCAATGAGCAGTTCTTC. Translating it yields CASSRKRLAGAPNEQFF. Full variable domain (remainder filled in from reference TRBV7-2 and TRBJ2-1): GAGVSQSPSNKVTEKGKDVELRCDPISGHTALYWYRQSLGQGLEFLIYFQGNSAPDKSGLPSDRFSAERTGGSVSTLTIQRTQQEDSAVYLCASSRKRLAGAPNEQFFGPGTRLTVL.

This clonotype was seen many times. V and J are TRBV6-5 and TRBJ1-1, with D hard to call. V dropped 10 bases and J dropped 2 bases, with 14 bases sitting between them. From germline, CDR1 is MNHEY and CDR2 SVGAGI. This CDR3 is built from 13 residues. This CDR3 is CAIQSRTNTEAFF. CDR3 nucleotide sequence: TGTGCCATCCAGAGCCGCACAAACACTGAAGCTTTCTTT.

The gene calls are TRBV20-1 and TRBJ2-7; D is perhaps TRBD1 (5 bases). Trimming took off 4 bases at V and 5 bases at J, with 12 bases between the two ends. Germline V CDR1 and CDR2: DFQATT, SNEGSKA (reference sequence). The CDR3 length is 12 residues. As DNA, the CDR3 is TGCAGTGCTAAAAGGGGTCCCCACGAGCAGTACGTC. Protein product: CSAKRGPHEQYV.

This clonotype was counted at least ten times. The CDR3 region has the DNA TGTGCCAGCAGCCCACAGACCGCGAAGCCCTACAATGAGCAGTTCTTC. Its protein product is CASSPQTAKPYNEQFF. The chain joins TRBV7-2 to TRBJ2-1, with D unresolved. The V end lost 5 bases, the J end lost 2 bases, and 16 bases lay between the germline ends. The CDR3 length is 16 residues. Germline CDR1 is SGHTA and CDR2 is FQGNSA.

In this sample, this clonotype turned up many times. The chain links TRBV6-2 or TRBV6-3 to TRBJ1-5; no firm D call. Germline CDR1 and CDR2: MNHEY and SVGEGT. The CDR3 covers 15 residues. Deletions cut 6 bases from V and 3 bases from J, with 15 bases between. CDR3 amino acids: CASSRDTFSNQPQHF. In DNA form, the CDR3 reads TGTGCCAGCAGCCGCGACACGTTCTCCAATCAGCCCCAGCATTTT.

This sequence joins TRBV28 and TRBJ2-7; D possibly corresponds to TRBD2 (5 bases). The CDR3 is made up of 14 amino acids. Looked up from germline, CDR1 is MDHEN and CDR2 is SYDVKM. V shed 5 bases and J shed 3 bases, with 14 bases lying between them. The CDR3 DNA is TGTGCCAGCAGTCCCCTGAGGGATGTCTACGAGCAGTACGTC. Translated, it gives CASSPLRDVYEQYV.

In its sample, this clonotype was seen many times. This chain uses TRBV7-9 with TRBJ2-3; possibly TRBD1 for D (5 bases). CDR3 length equals 16 residues. V was clipped by 2 bases and J by 2 bases, with 14 bases between them. The germline CDR1 and CDR2 sequences are SEHNR and FQNEAQ (reference sequence). CDR3 in amino acids: CASSLRRQGSTDTQYF. CDR3 in DNA: TGTGCCAGCAGCTTACGGCGGCAGGGATCCACAGATACGCAGTATTTT.

This clonotype was counted at least ten times. V is TRBV7-2 and J is TRBJ2-4; 9 bases match TRBD1. Unmatched junction bases numbered 8, after V lost 4 bases and J lost 10 bases. Germline CDR1 SGHTA, CDR2 FQGNSA. This CDR3 is 14 amino acids long. The CDR3 sequence is CASSSGQGNGIQYF. The DNA of the CDR3 is TGTGCCAGCAGCTCGGGACAGGGAAATGGAATTCAGTACTTC.

This clonotype appeared a few times. As DNA, the CDR3 is TGTGCCAGCAATAGCAGAACCACAGATACGCAGTATTTT. Translated: CASNSRTTDTQYF. V and J are TRBV7-8 and TRBJ2-3, with D uncertain. The CDR3 length is 13 residues. The V end was cut by 7 bases, the J end by 2 bases, with 10 bases between. In germline, CDR1 is SGHVS, CDR2 FQNEAQ.

The table lists this clonotype with many counts. V gene TRBV20-1 combines with J gene TRBJ1-4; 7 positions match TRBD1. V gave up 1 base and J gave up 7 bases; unmatched junction bases: 6. The CDR3 runs to 14 residues. Germline V gene lookup returns CDR1 DFQATT and CDR2 SNEGSKA (reference sequence). This CDR3 reads CSARGQGGSEKLFF. The CDR3 bases are TGCAGTGCTAGAGGACAGGGAGGTAGTGAAAAACTGTTTTTT.

The rearrangement uses TRBV2 and TRBJ1-1, with D possibly TRBD1 on 5 matching bases. Germline V CDR1 and CDR2: SNHLY, FYNNEI. The CDR3 totals 13 residues. Trimming pared 8 bases from V and 0 bases from J, leaving 10 bases between. CDR3 amino acids: CASQGPMNTEAFF. The CDR3 coding sequence is TGTGCCAGCCAGGGCCCCATGAACACTGAAGCTTTCTTT. Drawing the rest from reference TRBV2 and TRBJ1-1, the complete variable domain is EPEVTQTPSHQVTQMGQEVILRCVPISNHLYFYWYRQILGQKVEFLVSFYNNEISEKSEIFDDQFSVERPDGSNFTLKIRSTKLEDSAMYFCASQGPMNTEAFFGQGTRLTVV.

The sample holds many counts of this clonotype. The chain couples TRBV29-1 to TRBJ1-5; D is ambiguous. Germline V CDR1 and CDR2: SQVTM, ANQGSEA. V lost 1 base, J lost 4 bases, and 8 bases lay in between. The CDR3 spans 13 residues. CDR3 in amino acids: CSVEVVRNQPQHF. The CDR3, as DNA: TGCAGCGTTGAAGTTGTGAGAAATCAGCCCCAGCATTTT.

The genes are TRBV29-1 and TRBJ2-3; 10 nucleotides align to TRBD2. The length of the CDR3 is 13 residues. Trimming removed 3 bases from V and 5 bases from J; junction bases left unmatched: 2. In germline, CDR1 is SQVTM, CDR2 ANQGSEA. The CDR3 nucleotides are TGCAGCGTTGAGAGGACTAGCGGAGATACGCAGTATTTT. Residues: CSVERTSGDTQYF.